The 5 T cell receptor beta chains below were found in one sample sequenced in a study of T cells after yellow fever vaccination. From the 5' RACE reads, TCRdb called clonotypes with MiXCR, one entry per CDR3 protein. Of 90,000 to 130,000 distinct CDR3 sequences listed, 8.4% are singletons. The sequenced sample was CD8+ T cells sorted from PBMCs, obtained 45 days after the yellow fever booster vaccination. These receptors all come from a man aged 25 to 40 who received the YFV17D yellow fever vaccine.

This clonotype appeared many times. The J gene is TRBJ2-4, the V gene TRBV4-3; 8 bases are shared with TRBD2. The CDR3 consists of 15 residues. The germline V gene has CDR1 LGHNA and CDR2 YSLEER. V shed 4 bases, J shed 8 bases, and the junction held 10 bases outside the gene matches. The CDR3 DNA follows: TGCGCCAGCAGCCCCCGGAGTAGCGGGGCGGACATTCAGTACTTC. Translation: CASSPRSSGADIQYF.

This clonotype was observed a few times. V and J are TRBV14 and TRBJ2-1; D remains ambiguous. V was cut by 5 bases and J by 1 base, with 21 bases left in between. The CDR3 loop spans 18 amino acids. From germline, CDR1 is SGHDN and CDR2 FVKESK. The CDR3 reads CASSFTQDQFRSYNEQFF. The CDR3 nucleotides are TGTGCCAGCAGCTTTACTCAGGATCAGTTCAGGTCCTACAATGAGCAGTTCTTC.

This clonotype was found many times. This CDR3 is CSAIHPDGPGTYYEQYF. The CDR3 region has the DNA TGCAGTGCTATTCACCCGGACGGACCCGGGACATACTACGAGCAGTACTTC. V and J are TRBV20-1 and TRBJ2-7; weak D call: TRBD1 (6 bases). V was shortened by 4 bases and J by 3 bases, with 25 bases between the two germline ends. The germline gives CDR1 DFQATT, CDR2 SNEGSKA (reference sequence). CDR3 size: 17 residues.

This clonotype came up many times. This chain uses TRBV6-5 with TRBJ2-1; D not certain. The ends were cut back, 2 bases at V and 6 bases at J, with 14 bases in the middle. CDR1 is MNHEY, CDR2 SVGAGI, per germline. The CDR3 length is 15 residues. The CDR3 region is CASSYRIYPGNEQFF. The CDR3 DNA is TGTGCCAGCAGTTACCGGATTTATCCTGGCAATGAGCAGTTCTTC.

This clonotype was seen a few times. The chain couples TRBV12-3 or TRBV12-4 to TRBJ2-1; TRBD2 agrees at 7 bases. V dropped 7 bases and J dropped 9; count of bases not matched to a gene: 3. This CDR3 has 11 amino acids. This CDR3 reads CASNSGGEQFF. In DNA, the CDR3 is TGTGCCAGCAATTCGGGGGGTGAGCAGTTCTTC.